Only one count was recorded for the clone carrying this T cell receptor beta chain. Its antigen is unidentified. Trimming cost V 4 bases and J 3 bases, with 7 bases left between them. CDR1 and CDR2 from the germline V gene are SQVTM and ANQGSEA. CDR3 length equals 12 residues. The data stem from a study of CD8 T cells in ankylosing spondylitis. Libraries of TCR beta came from quantitative 5'-RACE with molecular barcodes. MiXCR was run by TCRdb on the 5' RACE reads, yielding one entry per CDR3 protein. The table records 230,000 or so distinct CDR3 sequences, 20% to 30% of them present only once. Study findings and constraints: In ankylosing spondylitis patients, matched synovial fluid reportedly showed significant enrichment of disease-linked clones. Certain motif variants had earlier appeared in reactive arthritis synovial fluid and blood. One TCR beta motif, made up of 7 or 8 highly homologous variants, appeared characteristic of ankylosing spondylitis blood.

The clonotype originates from a male donor with ankylosing spondylitis or in good health (not recorded which). The chain combines TRBV29-1 with TRBJ2-1; D unresolved. The material sequenced was blood, either unsorted or a sorted T cell fraction (not recorded which). This CDR3 is CSVGSDYNEQFF. The CDR3 DNA follows: TGCAGCGTTGGGTCCGACTACAATGAGCAGTTCTTC.